This TCR beta chain was recovered during a study of vaccination and CD4 T cells after COVID-19. This clonotype was counted a few times. What it binds is not known. Cultured CD4+ T cells had their DNA profiled by the Oncomine TCR Beta short-read assay. TCRdb ran MiXCR on the PCR reads and lists one entry per CDR3 protein. Counted here are 20,000 to 30,000 distinct CDR3 sequences, more than 35% occurring once; the ten biggest clones make up 7.2%. The treatment here: 10-day PBMC culture with coronavirus spike peptide pools or control peptides (ViraFEST assay). Per well, a few million PBMCs were cultured in the presence of roughly 9.1 IU/ml IL-2 and 8 to 10 ug/ml peptide pools. Per the germline V gene, CDR1 is MNHNS and CDR2 is SASEGT. The V and J ends lost 6 bases and 4 bases, in that order; junction bases with no gene match: 18. CDR3 length: 17 amino acids.

The V gene is TRBV6-1, the J gene TRBJ2-7; 7 nucleotides agree with TRBD1. The receptor was isolated from a human donor who had recovered from COVID-19. The material sequenced was CD4+ T cells from blood, cultured in vitro. The CDR3 protein is CASRGTPGQHRGYEQYF. The CDR3 DNA is TGTGCCAGCAGGGGAACGCCGGGCCAACACAGGGGTTACGAGCAGTACTTC.